The 20 T cell receptor beta chains listed next were all sequenced from one sample in a study of early T cells in non-severe SARS-CoV-2 infection. TCRdb fed the 5' RACE reads into MiXCR, producing one record per CDR3 protein. The sample records about 100,000 distinct CDR3 sequences, roughly an eighth being singletons. Sequenced: whole blood. The receptors were sampled from an adult who was a healthcare worker with PCR-confirmed SARS-CoV-2 infection or an uninfected control (not recorded which).

This clonotype came up many times. The chain couples TRBV13 to TRBJ2-2; 8 bases agree with TRBD1. CDR3 length: 15 residues. Losses at the gene ends were 6 bases for V and 3 bases for J; bases not matched to a gene: 6. Germline V gives CDR1 PRHDT, CDR2 FYEKMQ (reference sequence). The DNA of the CDR3 is TGTGCCAGCAGACACACAGGGGGATACACCGGGGAGCTGTTTTTT. Encoded protein: CASRHTGGYTGELFF.

CDR3 region: CASSPPGPYGYTF. CDR3 nucleotides: TGTGCCAGCTCACCCCCTGGTCCCTATGGCTACACCTTC. This rearrangement joins TRBV18 to TRBJ1-2; D gene uncertain. The length of the CDR3 is 13 residues. Germline values: CDR1 KGHSH, CDR2 LQKENI. The V gene lost 3 bases and the J gene lost 4 bases, with 9 bases spanning the gap.

In this sample, this clonotype turned up many times. The V gene is TRBV6-1, the J gene TRBJ1-5; D gene unclear. The CDR3 has 16 residues. The germline V gene has CDR1 MNHNS and CDR2 SASEGT. V gave up 7 bases and J gave up 0 bases, with 16 bases separating them. This CDR3 reads CASKLELNFSNQPQHF. The DNA for the CDR3 is TGTGCCAGCAAGCTGGAACTTAACTTTAGCAATCAGCCCCAGCATTTT.

V gene TRBV7-9 combines with J gene TRBJ2-3, with TRBD2 matching over 10 bases. Germline lookup yields CDR1 SEHNR and CDR2 FQNEAQ (reference sequence). Unmatched junction bases numbered 7, after V lost 5 bases and J lost 2 bases. CDR3 length: 16 residues. This chain's CDR3 is CASSPIGTSDTDTQYF. CDR3 coding DNA: TGTGCCAGCAGCCCGATCGGGACTAGCGACACAGATACGCAGTATTTT.

The chain carries TRBV5-1 and TRBJ1-1, with D maybe TRBD1 (5 bases). This CDR3 region has 14 residues. V shed 3 bases and J shed 4 bases, with 13 bases lying between them. Germline V gene data show CDR1 as SGHRS and CDR2 as YFSETQ. CDR3 sequence (DNA): TGCGCCAGCAGCTCGGGAGGGGAGGGCACTGAAGCTTTCTTT. This translates into CASSSGGEGTEAFF.

Many counts were recorded for this clonotype. V and J are TRBV14 and TRBJ1-5; D not resolved. Trimming removed 1 base at V and 9 bases at J, with 10 bases between. Germline CDR1 SGHDN, CDR2 FVKESK. CDR3 length equals 13 residues. This chain's CDR3 is CASSQAIGRPQHF. CDR3 bases: TGTGCCAGCAGCCAAGCCATAGGTCGGCCCCAGCATTTT.

Regarding this clonotype: A much bigger clone sits one base away, suggesting this may be a read error. The chain employs TRBV24-1 and TRBJ2-2; D ambiguous. CDR3 length equals 14 residues. V was clipped by 6 bases and J by 6 bases, with 13 bases between them. CDR1 and CDR2 from the germline V gene are KGHDR and SFDVKD. The CDR3 sequence: CATSSDPEAGELFF. The CDR3 coding sequence is TGTGCCACCAGTTCGGACCCAGAGGCCGGGGAGCTGTTTTTT.

In this sample, this clonotype turned up a few times. J is TRBJ1-1 and V is TRBV7-2, with TRBD1 matching over 8 bases. The V gene's germline CDR1 is SGHTA and CDR2 FQGNSA. Trimming cost V 5 bases and J 10 bases; bases outside gene matches: 12. This CDR3 contains 14 residues. The CDR3: CASSPVGQGRGAFF. CDR3 DNA: TGTGCCAGCAGCCCCGTTGGACAGGGTCGGGGAGCTTTCTTT.

The chain combines TRBV3-1 with TRBJ2-7; TRBD2 matches at 7 bases. Germline V gene sequence: CDR1 LGHDT, CDR2 YNNKEL (reference sequence). The V and J ends lost 4 bases and 5 bases, in that order; junction bases with no gene match: 8. This CDR3 has 14 residues. CDR3 loop: CASSLREFPHEQYF. As DNA, the CDR3 is TGTGCCAGCAGCCTGCGGGAGTTCCCCCACGAGCAGTACTTC.

Only a few counts were recorded for this clonotype. The J gene is TRBJ2-3, the V gene TRBV4-1; D gene ambiguous. Trimming shortened V by 0 bases and J by 7 bases, and 8 bases separated the two germline ends. The CDR3 is 13 amino acids. Germline V gene sequence: CDR1 MGHRA, CDR2 YSYEKL. Here the CDR3 reads CASSQDPAYTQYF. The CDR3 nucleotides read TGCGCCAGCAGCCAAGATCCTGCGTATACGCAGTATTTT.

This clonotype was detected many times. The chain joins TRBV7-9 to TRBJ2-3; possibly TRBD2 for D (6 bases). Per germline, CDR1 SEHNR and CDR2 FQNEAQ (reference sequence). The CDR3 runs 15 residues. V was shortened by 1 base and J by 0 bases, with 8 bases between the two germline ends. This CDR3 is CASSLERGSTDTQYF. The CDR3 DNA sequence: TGTGCCAGCAGCTTAGAACGGGGGAGCACAGATACGCAGTATTTT.

This clonotype was seen a handful of times. The chain joins TRBV9 to TRBJ1-3; maybe TRBD1 (5 bases). The CDR3 consists of 16 residues. Trimming shortened V by 3 bases and J by 0 bases, and 13 bases separated the two germline ends. Looked up from germline, CDR1 is SGDLS and CDR2 is YYNGEE. The CDR3 sequence: CASSAMGTNSGNTIYF. The CDR3 nucleotides are TGTGCCAGCAGCGCCATGGGGACCAACTCTGGAAACACCATATATTTT. The full variable domain, with the rest looked up from reference TRBV9 and TRBJ1-3, is DSGVTQTPKHLITATGQRVTLRCSPRSGDLSVYWYQQSLDQGLQFLIQYYNGEERAKGNILERFSAQQFPDLHSELNLSSLELGDSALYFCASSAMGTNSGNTIYFGEGSWLTVV.

This clonotype has a count of ten or more. The rearrangement joins TRBV29-1 to TRBJ2-4, with D unclear. From germline, CDR1 is SQVTM and CDR2 ANQGSEA. V lost 2 bases and J 0 bases, leaving 20 bases between the germline ends. The CDR3 is made up of 18 amino acids. The CDR3 loop is CSVESPRRTSLAKNIQYF. Here the CDR3 DNA reads TGCAGCGTTGAAAGCCCTCGGCGGACCAGCCTAGCCAAAAACATTCAGTACTTC.

The chain couples TRBV11-2 to TRBJ2-7; perhaps TRBD1 as D (6 bases). This CDR3 contains 13 residues. The V end was cut by 4 bases, the J end by 6 bases, with 13 bases between. CDR1 SGHAT and CDR2 FQNNGV come from the germline V gene. CDR3 in amino acids: CASSSRGGVEQYF. The CDR3 nucleotides are TGTGCCAGCAGCTCAAGAGGGGGAGTCGAGCAGTACTTC.

The gene calls are TRBV2 and TRBJ2-2, with D maybe TRBD1 (5 bases). Trimming took off 4 bases at V and 3 bases at J, with 6 bases between the two ends. This CDR3 is 13 amino acids long. Germline loops: CDR1 SNHLY, CDR2 FYNNEI. As DNA, the CDR3 is TGTGCCAGCAGTGGACAGTACACCGGGGAGCTGTTTTTT. Residues: CASSGQYTGELFF. The variable domain in full, with the rest retrieved from reference TRBV2 and TRBJ2-2, is EPEVTQTPSHQVTQMGQEVILRCVPISNHLYFYWYRQILGQKVEFLVSFYNNEISEKSEIFDDQFSVERPDGSNFTLKIRSTKLEDSAMYFCASSGQYTGELFFGEGSRLTVL.

Turning to this clonotype: An end of the junction differs from the germline gene, which may be a read error. The V gene is TRBV4-1, the J gene TRBJ2-7; 10 positions agree with TRBD2. The CDR3 totals 20 residues. In germline, CDR1 is MGHRA, CDR2 YSYEKL. CDR3 nucleotide sequence: TGCGCCAGCAGCCAAGAAAAAGGGCTAGCGGGGGCCGTCGTCTCCTACGAGCTGTACTTC. Its translation: CASSQEKGLAGAVVSYELYF.

The V call is TRBV6-2 or TRBV6-3, the J call TRBJ2-1; 9 bases are a match to TRBD2. Germline V gene sequence: CDR1 MNHEY, CDR2 SVGEGT. This CDR3 comprises 16 residues. V lost 4 bases to trimming and J lost 5 bases; unmatched junction nucleotides: 9. This CDR3 reads CASSWQAGGTNNEQFF. For the CDR3, the DNA is TGTGCCAGCAGTTGGCAAGCGGGAGGAACGAACAATGAGCAGTTCTTC.

This clonotype appeared many times. The rearrangement links TRBV5-4 to TRBJ2-2, with 8 bases fitting TRBD2. V lost 0 bases to trimming and J lost 4 bases; unmatched junction nucleotides: 8. CDR1 SGHNT and CDR2 YYREEE come from the germline V gene (reference sequence). The CDR3 sequence is 17 residues long. The CDR3 protein is CASSLAKGRGVTGELFF. The CDR3 coding sequence is TGTGCCAGCAGCTTGGCTAAGGGGCGGGGGGTCACCGGGGAGCTGTTTTTT.

There are a few counts of this clonotype. The rearrangement joins TRBV30 to TRBJ2-7, with D hard to call. The CDR3 is made up of 14 amino acids. Trimming shortened V by 4 bases and J by 7 bases, and 20 bases separated the two germline ends. Germline values: CDR1 GTSNPN, CDR2 SVGIG (reference sequence). CDR3 region: CAWTLKGYPSEQYF. The CDR3 nucleotides are TGTGCCTGGACCCTAAAGGGCTACCCCTCGGAGCAGTACTTC. The entire variable domain, with the rest obtained from reference TRBV30 and TRBJ2-7, is as follows: SQTIHQWPATLVQPVGSPLSLECTVEGTSNPNLYWYRQAAGRGLQLLFYSVGIGQISSEVPQNLSASRPQDRQFILSSKKLLLSDSGFYLCAWTLKGYPSEQYFGPGTRLTVT.

In this sample, this clonotype turned up a few times. The chain links TRBV5-5 to TRBJ1-1; D is uncertain. The CDR3 spans 15 residues. V gave up 4 bases and J gave up 10 bases, with 23 bases separating them. Germline V gene lookup returns CDR1 SGHKS and CDR2 YYEKEE (reference sequence). CDR3 nucleotide sequence: TGTGCCAGCAGCGGAACAAGGCCTCCTGGGAACGGAGCTTTCTTT. Translating gives CASSGTRPPGNGAFF. The whole variable domain, remainder taken from reference TRBV5-5 and TRBJ1-1, is DAGVTQSPTHLIKTRGQQVTLRCSPISGHKSVSWYQQVLGQGPQFIFQYYEKEERGRGNFPDRFSARQFPNYSSELNVNALLLGDSALYLCASSGTRPPGNGAFFGQGTRLTVV.